The T cell receptor beta chain described here comes from a study of T cell changes during pregnancy in multiple sclerosis. The germline V and J ends were trimmed by 4 bases and 1 base, with 13 bases remaining between them. The CDR3 runs to 15 residues. The V gene's germline CDR1 is SGHVS and CDR2 FNYEAQ. The assay was immunoSEQ multiplex PCR, and TCRdb's table has in-frame clones only and misses some. The sample shows tens of thousands of clones, around 94% of them seen only once. The receptor was derived from a female donor in good health, enrolled as a control in a pregnancy study. This chain joins TRBV7-6 and TRBJ1-1; D gene uncertain. The input for sequencing was peripheral blood, taken in the third trimester of pregnancy. Here the CDR3 reads CASSYDPGKNTEAFF. The CDR3 bases are TGTGCCAGCAGCTACGACCCCGGGAAGAACACTGAAGCTTTCTTT.